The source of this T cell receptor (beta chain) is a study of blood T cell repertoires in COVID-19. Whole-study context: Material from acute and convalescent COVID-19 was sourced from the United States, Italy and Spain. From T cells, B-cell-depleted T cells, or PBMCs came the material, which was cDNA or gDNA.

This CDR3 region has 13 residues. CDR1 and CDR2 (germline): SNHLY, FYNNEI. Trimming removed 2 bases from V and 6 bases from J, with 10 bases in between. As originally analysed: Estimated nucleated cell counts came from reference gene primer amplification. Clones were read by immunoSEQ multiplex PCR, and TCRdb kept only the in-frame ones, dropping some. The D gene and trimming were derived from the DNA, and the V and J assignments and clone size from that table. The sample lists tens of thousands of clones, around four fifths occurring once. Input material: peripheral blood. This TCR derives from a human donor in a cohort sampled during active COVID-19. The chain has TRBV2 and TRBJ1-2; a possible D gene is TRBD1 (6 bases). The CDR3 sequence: CASSENREDGYTF. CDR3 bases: TGTGCCAGCAGTGAAAACAGGGAAGATGGCTACACCTTC.